The 31 T cell receptor beta chains given below trace back to one sample, sequenced in a study of immune cell composition in non-small cell lung cancer. Assay: immunoSEQ multiplex PCR; the TCRdb copy retains only in-frame clones and omits some. The sample contains some 16,000 clones, more than 60% of which appear only once. Normal lung was taken at the farthest possible site, at least 3 cm from tumour. These records were also assigned to another study, of CD4 T cells in lung cancer.

Sequenced sample: non-adjacent lung tissue. All receptors come from a human donor with non-small cell lung cancer.

A single count supports this clone. The chain uses TRBV4-2 and TRBJ1-3; the D gene is possibly TRBD1 (6 bases). V dropped 1 base and J dropped 4 bases, with 14 bases sitting between them. The CDR3 is made up of 16 amino acids. The germline CDR1 and CDR2 sequences are LGHNA and YNFKEQ. CDR3 protein: CASSQGYRGPGNTIYF. CDR3 bases: TGTGCCAGCAGCCAAGGGTACCGGGGGCCAGGAAACACCATATATTTT.

The CDR3 loop is CASTRDLQETQYF. CDR3 coding DNA: TGTGCCAGCACCCGGGACCTACAAGAGACCCAGTACTTC. The chain employs TRBV7-8 and TRBJ2-5; D possibly matches TRBD1 or TRBD2 (5 bases each). CDR3 size: 13 residues. V lost 7 bases to trimming and J lost 2 bases, with 11 bases between them. CDR1 is SGHVS and CDR2 is FQNEAQ in the germline V gene.

The V gene is TRBV11-3, the J gene TRBJ2-2, with 7 bases identical to TRBD2. The trim removed 5 bases at V and 6 bases at J, leaving 3 bases unmatched. The CDR3 length is 13 residues. Per the germline V gene, CDR1 is SGHNT and CDR2 is YENEEA. CDR3: CASSQRDPGELFF. CDR3 in DNA: TGTGCCAGCAGCCAGCGGGACCCCGGGGAGCTGTTTTTT.

The CDR3 region has the DNA TGTGCCAGCCGCCGGGACAGGAATGAGGGCTACACCTTC. Encoded protein: CASRRDRNEGYTF. V and J are TRBV18 and TRBJ1-2; the match to TRBD1 covers 8 bases. Germline CDR1 reads KGHSH; CDR2 reads LQKENI. The CDR3 is 13 amino acids. With 8 bases clipped from V and 8 bases from J, the junction kept 10 bases outside the gene matches.

The chain recombines TRBV9 with TRBJ1-3; D uncertain. Germline V gene sequence: CDR1 SGDLS, CDR2 YYNGEE. V was clipped by 2 bases and J by 0 bases, with 12 bases between them. The CDR3 spans 16 residues. CDR3 in amino acids: CASSVLDQSSGNTIYF. Here the CDR3 DNA reads TGTGCCAGCAGCGTGCTAGATCAATCCTCTGGAAACACCATATATTTT.

The DNA of the CDR3 is TGTGCCAGCAGTTCTATATCCGGGACGGTCTATGGCTACACCTTC. Translation: CASSSISGTVYGYTF. J is TRBJ1-2 and V is TRBV6-5; a weak D match, TRBD1 (5 bases). V was shortened by 4 bases and J by 4 bases, with 16 bases between the two germline ends. The CDR3 covers 15 residues. Germline V gene sequence: CDR1 MNHEY, CDR2 SVGAGI.

Turning to this clone: The junction differs from germline at one of its ends, possibly a read error. This chain links TRBV7-3 with TRBJ2-2, with D perhaps assigned TRBD1 or TRBD2 (5 bases each). The CDR3 is made up of 13 amino acids. Germline lookup yields CDR1 SGHTA and CDR2 FQGTGA. The CDR3 DNA follows: TGTGCCAGCAGTCAGACAGCTAACGGGAAGCTGTTTTTT. Translated, it gives CASSQTANGKLFF.

By frequency in the sample, this clone is medium-sized. The chain recombines TRBV29-1 with TRBJ2-1, with 7 bases aligning to TRBD2. Per germline, CDR1 SQVTM and CDR2 ANQGSEA. The CDR3 runs to 18 residues. V was pared by 7 bases and J by 8 bases, with 26 bases of the junction left unmatched. The CDR3 reads CSALRDSLSGGGRDEQFF. The CDR3 DNA reads as TGCAGCGCCCTCCGCGATTCACTCTCTGGCGGGGGAAGGGATGAGCAGTTCTTC.

The chain joins TRBV7-8 to TRBJ1-6; 10 nucleotides align to TRBD1. V was pared by 3 bases and J by 8 bases, with 1 base of the junction left unmatched. This CDR3 contains 14 residues. Germline values: CDR1 SGHVS, CDR2 FQNEAQ. The CDR3 is CASSFGTGDSPLHF. The CDR3 region has the DNA TGTGCCAGCAGCTTCGGGACAGGGGATTCACCCCTCCACTTT. Using reference TRBV7-8 and TRBJ1-6 for the parts outside the CDR3, the full variable domain is GAGVSQSPRYKVAKRGQDVALRCDPISGHVSLFWYQQALGQGPEFLTYFQNEAQLDKSGLPSDRFFAERPEGSVSTLKIQRTQQEDSAVYLCASSFGTGDSPLHFGNGTRLTVT.

CDR3 coding DNA: TGTGCCAGCAGCAGCCAACAGAGTTCCACTGAAGCTTTCTTT. This encodes CASSSQQSSTEAFF. The chain carries TRBV7-3 and TRBJ1-1; D gene uncertain. CDR3 size: 14 residues. The germline V and J ends were trimmed by 5 bases and 4 bases, with 14 bases remaining between them. Germline assignment: CDR1 SGHTA and CDR2 FQGTGA.

With regard to this clone: At one end, the junction sequence differs from germline, possibly due to a read error. The chain is built from TRBV27 and TRBJ1-1; 8 bases are a match to TRBD1. This CDR3 is 13 amino acids long. Germline assignment: CDR1 MNHEY and CDR2 SMNVEV (reference sequence). CDR3 in DNA: TGTGCCAGCAGGAAATCTGGACAGGGAGCTAACATCTTT. This encodes CASRKSGQGANIF.

The chain has TRBV4-3 and TRBJ2-5; possibly TRBD2 for D (6 bases). Germline CDR1 LGHNA, CDR2 YSLEER. There are 15 residues in the CDR3. V was pared by 4 bases and J by 5 bases, with 17 bases between. The CDR3 DNA sequence: TGCGCCAGCAGCCCCTCGGGGGAAGAGGGCGAGACCCAGTACTTC. Translation gives CASSPSGEEGETQYF.

The chain couples TRBV14 to TRBJ2-3, with D possibly TRBD1 on 6 matching bases. Trimming took off 4 bases at V and 5 bases at J, with 10 bases between the two ends. CDR3 length equals 13 residues. CDR1 is SGHDN, CDR2 FVKESK, per germline. CDR3 amino acids: CASSPIRGDTQYF. The CDR3 DNA is TGTGCCAGCAGCCCAATCAGGGGAGATACGCAGTATTTT.

The V gene is TRBV5-4, the J gene TRBJ2-7; the match to TRBD2 covers 7 bases. Germline CDR1 and CDR2: SGHNT and YYREEE (reference sequence). The CDR3 spans 16 residues. The ends lost 4 bases at V and 0 bases at J; junction bases unmatched: 10. For the CDR3, the DNA is TGTGCCAGCAGCGTAGCGAGCGGGACCCGCTCCTACGAGCAGTACTTC. Translation gives CASSVASGTRSYEQYF.

This clone appeared a few times. The rearrangement uses TRBV19 and TRBJ1-2; D not resolved. Looked up from germline, CDR1 is LNHDA and CDR2 is SQIVND (reference sequence). Trimming took 6 bases from V and 8 from J, leaving 16 bases between them. CDR3 length: 13 amino acids. In DNA form, the CDR3 reads TGTGCCAGTAGGATACAAGGTGTTGGGGGCTACACCTTC. Translated, it gives CASRIQGVGGYTF.

The chain couples TRBV5-1 to TRBJ1-3, with D unresolved. The V gene lost 5 bases and the J gene lost 4 bases, with 10 bases spanning the gap. Germline CDR1 is SGHRS and CDR2 is YFSETQ. The CDR3 contains 13 residues. CDR3 sequence (DNA): TGCGCCAGCAGTTCGGACGGAGGAAACACCATATATTTT. The encoded protein is CASSSDGGNTIYF. The full variable domain, with the rest looked up from reference TRBV5-1 and TRBJ1-3, is KAGVTQTPRYLIKTRGQQVTLSCSPISGHRSVSWYQQTPGQGLQFLFEYFSETQRNKGNFPGRFSGRQFSNSRSEMNVSTLELGDSALYLCASSSDGGNTIYFGEGSWLTVV.

Only one count was recorded for this clone. CDR3 DNA: TGTGCCAGCAGTTACCTTCTTTGGGATACGCAGTATTTT. Amino acids: CASSYLLWDTQYF. The chain joins TRBV6-5 to TRBJ2-3; no definite D call. The V end was cut by 2 bases, the J end by 6 bases, with 9 bases between. The CDR3 totals 13 residues. Germline lookup yields CDR1 MNHEY and CDR2 SVGAGI.

The table lists this clone with a few counts. The chain carries TRBV7-2 and TRBJ2-7; D possibly corresponds to TRBD1 (5 bases). The germline V gene encodes CDR1 SGHTA and CDR2 FQGNSA. The V end was cut by 2 bases, the J end by 2 bases, with 10 bases between. This CDR3 region has 14 residues. CDR3 protein: CASSLPTVTYEQYF. The CDR3 DNA sequence: TGTGCCAGCAGCTTACCGACAGTTACCTACGAGCAGTACTTC.

V usage is TRBV5-1 and J usage is TRBJ2-2; a weak D match, TRBD2 (6 bases). Trimming took 0 bases from V and 4 from J, leaving 10 bases between them. CDR1 is SGHRS and CDR2 is YFSETQ in the germline V gene. This CDR3 contains 15 residues. The CDR3 loop is CASSLAGGTTGELFF. As DNA, the CDR3 is TGCGCCAGCAGCTTGGCTGGGGGGACCACCGGGGAGCTGTTTTTT.

This clone appeared a few times. The V and J genes are TRBV5-1 and TRBJ2-3; D may be TRBD1 (5 bases). The CDR3 consists of 14 residues. Germline loops: CDR1 SGHRS, CDR2 YFSETQ. V dropped 0 bases and J dropped 0 bases, with 5 bases sitting between them. The CDR3 spells CASSLEGSTDTQYF. CDR3 DNA: TGCGCCAGCAGCTTGGAGGGGAGCACAGATACGCAGTATTTT.

Points on this clone: Other DNA sequences in the sample encode the same CDR3. The chain uses TRBV7-2 and TRBJ2-7; D unclear. Germline V lookup: CDR1 SGHTA, CDR2 FQGNSA. With 3 bases removed from V and 2 bases from J, the gap between germline ends came to 8 bases. This CDR3 is built from 13 residues. As DNA, the CDR3 is TGTGCCAGCAGCTTCCGGAGTACCTACGAGCAGTACTTC. Its protein product is CASSFRSTYEQYF.

This clone was detected only a few times. This chain joins TRBV18 and TRBJ1-6; TRBD1 might be the D (5 bases). CDR3 size: 15 residues. The V end was cut by 6 bases, the J end by 7 bases, with 16 bases between. Germline assignment: CDR1 KGHSH and CDR2 LQKENI. Here the CDR3 reads CASSPGSRTNSPLHF. In DNA, the CDR3 is TGTGCCAGCTCGCCAGGGAGTCGGACCAATTCACCCCTCCACTTT.

This clone was counted once. The chain links TRBV19 to TRBJ2-1; D gene uncertain. Germline assignment: CDR1 LNHDA and CDR2 SQIVND (reference sequence). This CDR3 is 13 amino acids long. V lost 6 bases, J lost 4 bases, and 10 bases lay in between. The CDR3, as DNA: TGTGCCAGTAGCCGCCAAGATTACAATGAGCAGTTCTTC. This encodes CASSRQDYNEQFF. The variable domain in full, completed from reference TRBV19 and TRBJ2-1, reads DGGITQSPKYLFRKEGQNVTLSCEQNLNHDAMYWYRQDPGQGLRLIYYSQIVNDFQKGDIAEGYSVSREKKESFPLTVTSAQKNPTAFYLCASSRQDYNEQFFGPGTRLTVL.

The gene calls are TRBV6-1 and TRBJ1-2, with 8 nucleotides matching TRBD1. The CDR3 is 15 amino acids. Germline V gene data show CDR1 as MNHNS and CDR2 as SASEGT. V trimming: 0 bases; J trimming: 4 bases; junction bases outside the gene matches: 4. CDR3 sequence: CASSEAFGQGYGYTF. The CDR3 DNA reads TGTGCCAGCAGTGAAGCGTTCGGACAGGGCTATGGCTACACCTTC.

This chain joins TRBV7-8 and TRBJ2-1; 9 positions agree with TRBD2. The J segment lost 3 bases and the V segment lost 4 bases, leaving 4 bases of the junction unmatched. There are 15 residues in the CDR3. Germline lookup yields CDR1 SGHVS and CDR2 FQNEAQ. The chain's CDR3 is CASSSSGGFYNEQFF. CDR3 coding DNA: TGTGCCAGCAGCTCGAGCGGGGGGTTCTACAATGAGCAGTTCTTC.

The V call is TRBV5-1, the J call TRBJ2-3; D not resolved. Per the germline V gene, CDR1 is SGHRS and CDR2 is YFSETQ. Trimming pared 1 base from V and 4 bases from J, leaving 10 bases between. This CDR3 has 14 residues. For the CDR3, the DNA is TGCGCCAGCAGCTTGCCGGGTAAGGCAGATACGCAGTATTTT. This codes for CASSLPGKADTQYF.

This chain links TRBV6-5 with TRBJ1-2, with TRBD1 matching 7 bases. The CDR3 is 14 amino acids. Trimming cost V 0 bases and J 8 bases; bases outside gene matches: 6. Germline V gene sequence: CDR1 MNHEY, CDR2 SVGAGI. Written as DNA, the CDR3 is TGTGCCAGCAGTTACTCACGACAGGGCGGCGGCTACACCTTC. Its translation: CASSYSRQGGGYTF.

A remark on this clone: This may be a read error, as it is one base from a much larger clone. This specimen includes other DNA sequences encoding the same CDR3. J is TRBJ1-1 and V is TRBV5-1; weak D call: TRBD1 (5 bases). This CDR3 spans 12 amino acids. Germline loops: CDR1 SGHRS, CDR2 YFSETQ. Here the CDR3 reads CASSLRGTEAFF. The CDR3 DNA reads as TGTGCCAGCAGCTTGAGGGGCACTGAAGCTTTCTTT. Filled out from reference TRBV5-1 and TRBJ1-1, the complete variable domain reads KAGVTQTPRYLIKTRGQQVTLSCSPISGHRSVSWYQQTPGQGLQFLFEYFSETQRNKGNFPGRFSGRQFSNSRSEMNVSTLELGDSALYLCASSLRGTEAFFGQGTRLTVV.

The genes are TRBV11-3 and TRBJ1-6; D is undetermined. The V gene lost 1 base and the J gene lost 6 bases, with 10 bases spanning the gap. Germline loops: CDR1 SGHNT, CDR2 YENEEA. CDR3 size: 15 residues. The CDR3 here is CASSLGDRTNSPLHF. CDR3 nucleotide sequence: TGTGCCAGCAGCTTAGGGGATAGGACTAATTCACCCCTCCACTTT.

The J gene is TRBJ2-7, the V gene TRBV10-2; D may be TRBD1 (6 bases). There are 16 residues in the CDR3. Germline CDR1 WSHSY, CDR2 SAAADI. V was shortened by 6 bases and J by 5 bases, with 23 bases between the two germline ends. The CDR3 nucleotides are TGCGCCAGCAGCTCCCCCGACAGGAATCGGTTTGACGAGCAGTACTTC. Its protein product is CASSSPDRNRFDEQYF.

V gene TRBV11-3 combines with J gene TRBJ2-2; 7 nucleotides align to TRBD1. Trimming cost V 3 bases and J 0 bases; bases outside gene matches: 1. This CDR3 is built from 15 residues. Germline V gene sequence: CDR1 SGHNT, CDR2 YENEEA. This chain's CDR3 is CASSFDRANTGELFF. In DNA form, the CDR3 reads TGTGCCAGCAGCTTTGACAGGGCGAACACCGGGGAGCTGTTTTTT.